Given below is one T cell receptor (beta chain) in context. Its cognate antigen is unknown. This entry belongs to a study of T cell repertoires in cytomegalovirus infection. The germline V gene encodes CDR1 LNHDA and CDR2 SQIVND (reference sequence). This CDR3 is built from 15 residues. Deletions cut 3 bases from V and 0 bases from J, with 11 bases between. TCRdb called the reads again in MiXCR, with one record for every CDR3 protein. The data hold 200,000 to 250,000 distinct CDR3 sequences, with approximately 40% observed a single time. This chain links TRBV19 with TRBJ1-1; unclear D gene. The material sequenced was CD8+ T cells from cultured PBMCs, taken from culture after CMV antigen stimulation. This sequence originates from a human donor in good health (CMV status not recorded). Some clones in this sample may be carry-over from other donors' samples. The CDR3 nucleotides are TGTGCCAGTAGTATGAATGGGCAGTTGAACACTGAAGCTTTCTTT. Its protein product is CASSMNGQLNTEAFF. The variable domain in full, with the rest retrieved from reference TRBV19 and TRBJ1-1, is DGGITQSPKYLFRKEGQNVTLSCEQNLNHDAMYWYRQDPGQGLRLIYYSQIVNDFQKGDIAEGYSVSREKKESFPLTVTSAQKNPTAFYLCASSMNGQLNTEAFFGQGTRLTVV.